The 19 T cell receptor beta chains presented below share a single source sample, sequenced in a study of T cell responses to AZD1222 COVID-19 vaccine. Assay: immunoSEQ multiplex PCR; the TCRdb copy retains only in-frame clones and omits some. The sample lists fewer than 150,000 clones, about 91% occurring once. The sequencing used peripheral blood, collected on day 0 of AZD1222 vaccination. All receptors derive from an adult in good health.

The chain employs TRBV27 and TRBJ1-1, with 7 bases identical to TRBD1. V gave up 2 bases and J gave up 1 base; unmatched junction bases: 1. CDR3 length: 14 amino acids. Germline CDR1 MNHEY, CDR2 SMNVEV (reference sequence). The CDR3: CASSLNRGNTEAFF. In nucleotides, the CDR3 is TGTGCCAGCAGTTTAAACAGGGGGAACACTGAAGCTTTCTTT.

This rearrangement joins TRBV15 to TRBJ2-7; TRBD1 matches at 11 bases. This CDR3 has 15 amino acids. Germline V gene data show CDR1 as LNHNV and CDR2 as YYDKDF (reference sequence). V lost 1 base, J lost 1 base, and 0 bases stayed unmatched. DNA of the CDR3: TGTGCCACCAGCAGAGGGGACAGGGGGTCCTACGAGCAGTACTTC. As protein: CATSRGDRGSYEQYF.

The J gene is TRBJ2-1, the V gene TRBV5-1; tentative D call: TRBD1 (7 bases). CDR3 length equals 14 residues. V lost 0 bases and J lost 8, with 12 bases in between. CDR1 is SGHRS and CDR2 is YFSETQ in the germline V gene. As DNA, the CDR3 is TGCGCCAGCAGCTTGGGACAGGGCGGGGATGAGCAGTTCTTC. Its protein product is CASSLGQGGDEQFF.

The J gene is TRBJ1-2, the V gene TRBV10-3, with D tentatively TRBD1 (6 bases). The length of the CDR3 is 14 residues. CDR1 is ENHRY, CDR2 SYGVKD, per germline. V gave up 2 bases and J gave up 7 bases, with 14 bases separating them. The CDR3 reads CAISESRTEGGYTF. CDR3 sequence (DNA): TGTGCCATCAGTGAGAGCCGGACAGAGGGTGGCTACACCTTC.

V usage is TRBV4-1 and J usage is TRBJ2-1; D not resolved. This CDR3 has 14 residues. Trimming stripped 0 bases from V and 2 bases from J, with 5 bases between. Germline lookup yields CDR1 MGHRA and CDR2 YSYEKL. CDR3 bases: TGCGCCAGCAGCCAAGAGTACACCTACAATGAGCAGTTCTTC. It translates to CASSQEYTYNEQFF.

The V gene is TRBV28, the J gene TRBJ2-7, with 9 nucleotides matching TRBD1. The CDR3 loop spans 15 amino acids. The germline V gene encodes CDR1 MDHEN and CDR2 SYDVKM. With 6 bases clipped from V and 5 bases from J, the junction kept 11 bases outside the gene matches. CDR3 DNA: TGTGCCAGCAGGGGGACCGGGACAGGGCCCCACGAGCAGTACTTC. This codes for CASRGTGTGPHEQYF.

This clone occurred once. The CDR3 sequence is CASSLGGPGNTIYF. The DNA for the CDR3 is TGTGCCAGCAGTTTAGGAGGACCTGGAAACACCATATATTTT. The chain recombines TRBV28 with TRBJ1-3; D remains unclear. There are 14 residues in the CDR3. Trimming shortened V by 2 bases and J by 2 bases, and 7 bases separated the two germline ends. CDR1 MDHEN and CDR2 SYDVKM come from the germline V gene.

The chain carries TRBV15 and TRBJ1-1, with D unclear. Germline CDR1 LNHNV, CDR2 YYDKDF (reference sequence). This CDR3 contains 17 residues. The V end lost 3 bases, the J end lost 0 bases, and 17 bases lay between the germline ends. The CDR3 loop is CATSSAVGLGMNTEAFF. The DNA of the CDR3 is TGTGCCACCAGCAGTGCGGTAGGTCTCGGGATGAACACTGAAGCTTTCTTT.

The chain employs TRBV6-2 or TRBV6-3 and TRBJ2-7, with TRBD2 identical over 9 bases. Unmatched junction bases numbered 9, after V lost 5 bases and J lost 7 bases. This CDR3 region has 14 residues. Germline CDR1 MNHEY, CDR2 SVGEGT. CDR3 protein: CASSGLAGISEQYF. DNA of the CDR3: TGTGCCAGCAGTGGGCTAGCGGGGATATCGGAGCAGTACTTC.

The chain carries TRBV19 and TRBJ1-3; D is uncertain. V was cut by 7 bases and J by 0 bases, with 13 bases left in between. Germline V gene data show CDR1 as LNHDA and CDR2 as SQIVND (reference sequence). CDR3 length: 15 amino acids. The CDR3 bases are TGTGCCAGTACCGATCGGACTAACTCTGGAAACACCATATATTTT. Translating it yields CASTDRTNSGNTIYF.

The chain carries TRBV12-3 or TRBV12-4 and TRBJ1-1; maybe TRBD1 (5 bases). This CDR3 has 13 amino acids. V was pared by 3 bases and J by 6 bases, with 11 bases between. The CDR3 spells CASSLLGAAEAFF. For the CDR3, the DNA is TGTGCCAGCAGTTTGTTAGGGGCGGCTGAAGCTTTCTTT.

The chain has TRBV11-2 and TRBJ2-7, with 11 bases matching TRBD2. The CDR3 is 15 residues long. The V gene's germline CDR1 is SGHAT and CDR2 FQNNGV. The junction had 7 bases not matched to a gene; V was cut back by 5 bases and J by 4 bases. For the CDR3, the DNA is TGTGCCAGCAGCCCCTTAGCGGGGGGGCCGTACGAGCAGTACTTC. This codes for CASSPLAGGPYEQYF.

The genes are TRBV6-5 and TRBJ1-2; no clear D. Germline CDR1 reads MNHEY; CDR2 reads SVGAGI. This CDR3 is built from 13 residues. V lost 6 bases, J lost 7 bases, and 15 bases lay in between. Here the CDR3 DNA reads TGTGCCAGCAGCAAAGACTCTGGTCTTGGCTACACCTTC. It encodes CASSKDSGLGYTF.

V gene TRBV10-3 combines with J gene TRBJ2-7; TRBD2 agrees at 8 bases. The CDR3 has 14 residues. V trimming: 3 bases; J trimming: 2 bases; junction bases outside the gene matches: 3. The V gene's germline CDR1 is ENHRY and CDR2 SYGVKD. CDR3 residues: CAISEGRGAYEQYF. CDR3 DNA: TGTGCCATCAGTGAAGGGCGGGGGGCCTACGAGCAGTACTTC.

The gene calls are TRBV6-5 and TRBJ1-1; TRBD1 is a possible D gene (5 bases). This CDR3 is built from 13 residues. Per germline, CDR1 MNHEY and CDR2 SVGAGI. With 4 bases removed from V and 7 bases from J, the gap between germline ends came to 13 bases. This CDR3 is CASSSPDTNEAFF. In DNA form, the CDR3 reads TGTGCCAGCAGTTCACCGGACACGAATGAAGCTTTCTTT.

As to this clone: Other DNA sequences from this sample encode an identical CDR3 as well. The chain carries TRBV3-1 (or the pseudogene TRBV3-2) and TRBJ2-7; the D is unclear. This CDR3 contains 13 residues. The germline V and J ends were trimmed by 4 bases and 7 bases, with 14 bases remaining between them. The germline V gene has CDR1 LGHDT and CDR2 YNNKEL (reference sequence). CDR3 DNA sequence: TGTGCCAGCAGCCTGGGCAGAAACTATGAGCAGTACTTC. Protein: CASSLGRNYEQYF.

The chain recombines TRBV7-2 with TRBJ1-1; the D is unclear. V gave up 7 bases and J gave up 6 bases, with 9 bases separating them. Germline V gene lookup returns CDR1 SGHTA and CDR2 FQGNSA. This CDR3 region has 11 residues. The chain's CDR3 is CASTSGAEAFF. In DNA form, the CDR3 reads TGTGCCAGCACCTCCGGCGCTGAAGCTTTCTTT.

This chain joins TRBV6-5 and TRBJ1-2; TRBD1 matches 10 bases. CDR1 is MNHEY, CDR2 SVGAGI, per germline. The CDR3 extends over 16 amino acids. J was trimmed by 4 bases and V by 0 bases; bases with no gene match: 5. The CDR3, as DNA: TGTGCCAGCAGTTACTCTGGACAGGGGGGCGGCTATGGCTACACCTTC. This sequence encodes CASSYSGQGGGYGYTF.

The chain employs TRBV25-1 and TRBJ1-2; D call uncertain. Germline V gene data show CDR1 as MGHDK and CDR2 as SYGVNS. V lost 4 bases and J 2 bases, leaving 14 bases between the germline ends. This CDR3 has 15 residues. This CDR3 is CASSVLTAKNYGYTF. The CDR3 region has the DNA TGTGCCAGCAGTGTTTTGACGGCTAAGAACTATGGCTACACCTTC.